The present TCR beta chain was sequenced within a study of T cells in Graves' hyperthyroidism and ophthalmopathy. Amplified TCR beta CDR3 regions derived from RNA transcripts. First-round RT-PCR with HTBI primers amplified the TCR CDR3 region. MiXCR, run by TCRdb on the multiplex PCR reads, gives a single entry per CDR3 protein. Of about 700,000 distinct CDR3 sequences listed, around 15% are singletons. This clonotype turned up a few times. Antigen: not known. Uncontrolled infection, other autoimmune disease, pregnancy or lactation barred patients from enrollment. The V end lost 5 bases, the J end lost 6 bases, and 14 bases lay between the germline ends. CDR3 size: 15 residues. Germline V gene lookup returns CDR1 PRHDT and CDR2 FYEKMQ (reference sequence). Study-level points and caveats: Clonotypes that were expanded in thyroid above 0.001 mostly appeared in blood too. Ophthalmopathy, which appeared later, was predicted by the model a median approximately six months before onset. Ophthalmopathy and stable hyperthyroidism were separated by a 13 V-J model.

The receptor was isolated from a woman aged 18-29 years with Graves' hyperthyroidism. Sequencing was carried out using blood. The chain combines TRBV13 with TRBJ1-6; the D is unclear. The CDR3 DNA sequence: TGTGCCAGCAGCGTTTACCGGGCCCTTAATTCACCCCTCCACTTT. Residues: CASSVYRALNSPLHF.